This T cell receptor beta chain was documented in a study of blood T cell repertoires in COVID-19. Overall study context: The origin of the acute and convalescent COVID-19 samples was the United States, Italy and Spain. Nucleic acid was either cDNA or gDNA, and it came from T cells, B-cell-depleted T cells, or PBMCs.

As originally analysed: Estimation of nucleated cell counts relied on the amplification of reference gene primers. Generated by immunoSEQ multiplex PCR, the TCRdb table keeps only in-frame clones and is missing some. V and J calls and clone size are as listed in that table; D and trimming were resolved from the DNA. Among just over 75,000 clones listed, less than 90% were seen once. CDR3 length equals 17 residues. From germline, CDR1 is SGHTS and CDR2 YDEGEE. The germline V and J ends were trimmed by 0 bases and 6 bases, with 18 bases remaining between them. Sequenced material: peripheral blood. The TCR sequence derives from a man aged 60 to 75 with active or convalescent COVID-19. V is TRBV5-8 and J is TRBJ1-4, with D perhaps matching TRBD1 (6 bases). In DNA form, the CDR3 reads TGTGCCAGCAGCTTGGGTTATGGGGACACAGGAGATGAAAAACTGTTTTTT. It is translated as CASSLGYGDTGDEKLFF.